Listed below are T cell receptor beta chains from one sample, sequenced in a study of T cells in Graves' hyperthyroidism and ophthalmopathy. One entry per CDR3 protein, called by TCRdb with MiXCR from the multiplex PCR reads. The sample includes 200,000 to 250,000 distinct CDR3 sequences, about 17% of them seen just once. Sequencing was performed on blood. All receptors come from a woman aged 18-29 years with Graves' ophthalmopathy. Both conserved end residues are part of each CDR3. Each record gives: clone size, D gene, V gene, CDR3 length, J gene, CDR3 protein, CDR3 DNA. D genes are given only for firm matches. Not every row has a clone size; where given, it reads once, few, many or a size class.

clone_size: -; d_call: TRBD1; v_call: TRBV19; cdr3_length: 16; j_call: TRBJ2-7; cdr3_aa: CASSARRDRGPYEQYF; cdr3_nt: TGTGCCAGTAGTGCCCGCCGGGACAGGGGGCCCTACGAGCAGTACTTC
clone_size: many; d_call: -; v_call: TRBV29-1; cdr3_length: 13; j_call: TRBJ1-1; cdr3_aa: CSVEWIGYTEAFF; cdr3_nt: TGCAGCGTTGAATGGATTGGGTACACTGAAGCTTTCTTT
clone_size: -; d_call: -; v_call: TRBV7-2; cdr3_length: 12; j_call: TRBJ2-1; cdr3_aa: CASSSEYNEQFF; cdr3_nt: TGTGCCAGCAGCTCCGAATACAATGAGCAGTTCTTC
clone_size: few; d_call: -; v_call: TRBV10-2; cdr3_length: 15; j_call: TRBJ2-2; cdr3_aa: CASIATVPFDGELFF; cdr3_nt: TGCGCCAGCATCGCTACGGTACCCTTTGACGGGGAGCTGTTTTTT
clone_size: many; d_call: -; v_call: TRBV6-1; cdr3_length: 14; j_call: TRBJ1-5; cdr3_aa: CASSSTDRNQPQHF; cdr3_nt: TGTGCCAGCAGTTCGACAGATCGGAATCAGCCCCAGCATTTT
clone_size: few; d_call: -; v_call: TRBV6-2/TRBV6-3; cdr3_length: 16; j_call: TRBJ2-7; cdr3_aa: CASSYSIHRMAYEQYF; cdr3_nt: TGTGCCAGCAGTTACTCGATACACAGAATGGCCTACGAGCAGTACTTC
clone_size: many; d_call: -; v_call: TRBV7-9; cdr3_length: 16; j_call: TRBJ2-7; cdr3_aa: CASSARRGPSSYEQYF; cdr3_nt: TGTGCCAGCAGCGCAAGAAGGGGACCAAGCTCCTACGAGCAGTACTTC
clone_size: -; d_call: TRBD2; v_call: TRBV9; cdr3_length: 17; j_call: TRBJ2-5; cdr3_aa: CASSPGLAGGPGETQYF; cdr3_nt: TGTGCCAGCAGCCCGGGACTAGCGGGAGGGCCTGGGGAGACCCAGTACTTC
clone_size: many; d_call: -; v_call: TRBV18; cdr3_length: 13; j_call: TRBJ2-3; cdr3_aa: CASSPGSEDTQYF; cdr3_nt: TGTGCCAGCTCACCGGGATCGGAAGATACGCAGTATTTT
clone_size: -; d_call: TRBD2; v_call: TRBV29-1; cdr3_length: 19; j_call: TRBJ2-3; cdr3_aa: CSVSYPGTSGRHSTDTQYF; cdr3_nt: TGCAGCGTCTCCTACCCCGGGACTAGCGGGAGGCATAGCACAGATACGCAGTATTTT
clone_size: once; d_call: TRBD2; v_call: TRBV20-1; cdr3_length: 14; j_call: TRBJ2-3; cdr3_aa: CSATREPYTDTQYF; cdr3_nt: TGCAGTGCCACGCGGGAGCCCTATACAGATACGCAGTATTTT
clone_size: many; d_call: -; v_call: TRBV7-7; cdr3_length: 13; j_call: TRBJ2-3; cdr3_aa: CASSLGDTDTQYF; cdr3_nt: TGTGCTAGCAGCTTGGGAGACACAGATACGCAGTATTTT
clone_size: many; d_call: -; v_call: TRBV5-6; cdr3_length: 17; j_call: TRBJ1-1; cdr3_aa: CASSLLSGSVMNTEAFF; cdr3_nt: TGTGCCAGCAGCTTGTTGTCAGGGTCGGTCATGAACACTGAAGCTTTCTTT
clone_size: many; d_call: TRBD1; v_call: TRBV20-1; cdr3_length: 18; j_call: TRBJ1-2; cdr3_aa: CSARDRAYRDRVVDGYTF; cdr3_nt: TGCAGTGCTAGAGATAGGGCGTACCGGGACAGGGTAGTTGATGGCTACACCTTC
clone_size: many; d_call: -; v_call: TRBV15; cdr3_length: 16; j_call: TRBJ2-5; cdr3_aa: CATSRDRAGRQETQYF; cdr3_nt: TGTGCCACCAGCAGAGATAGGGCGGGACGACAAGAGACCCAGTACTTC
clone_size: many; d_call: TRBD2; v_call: TRBV28; cdr3_length: 18; j_call: TRBJ2-1; cdr3_aa: CASSLPPQLAGGQNEQFF; cdr3_nt: TGTGCCAGCAGTTTACCCCCTCAACTAGCGGGAGGTCAGAATGAGCAGTTCTTC
clone_size: many; d_call: -; v_call: TRBV7-6; cdr3_length: 14; j_call: TRBJ1-4; cdr3_aa: CASSLAGLDEKLFF; cdr3_nt: TGTGCCAGCAGCTTAGCTGGGTTGGACGAAAAACTGTTTTTT
clone_size: many; d_call: TRBD1; v_call: TRBV28; cdr3_length: 16; j_call: TRBJ1-3; cdr3_aa: CASSFQGQGLWNTIYF; cdr3_nt: TGTGCCAGCAGTTTTCAGGGACAGGGTCTTTGGAACACCATATATTTT
clone_size: many; d_call: -; v_call: TRBV20-1; cdr3_length: 11; j_call: TRBJ2-1; cdr3_aa: CSARQNNEQFF; cdr3_nt: TGCAGTGCAAGACAGAACAATGAGCAGTTCTTC
clone_size: -; d_call: TRBD1; v_call: TRBV11-2; cdr3_length: 14; j_call: TRBJ2-5; cdr3_aa: CASSPRGDRETQYF; cdr3_nt: TGTGCCAGCAGCCCAAGGGGGGACAGGGAGACCCAGTACTTC
clone_size: many; d_call: TRBD1; v_call: TRBV5-1; cdr3_length: 17; j_call: TRBJ1-1; cdr3_aa: CASSIPGTGGVNTEAFF; cdr3_nt: TGCGCCAGCAGCATCCCCGGGACAGGGGGCGTAAACACTGAAGCTTTCTTT
clone_size: many; d_call: TRBD2; v_call: TRBV5-1; cdr3_length: 18; j_call: TRBJ2-1; cdr3_aa: CASSLVSSGRGNYNEQFF; cdr3_nt: TGCGCCAGCAGCTTGGTGTCTAGCGGGAGAGGAAACTACAATGAGCAGTTCTTC
clone_size: many; d_call: -; v_call: TRBV9; cdr3_length: 15; j_call: TRBJ1-1; cdr3_aa: CASSVAPSGNTEAFF; cdr3_nt: TGTGCCAGCAGCGTAGCTCCGAGCGGGAACACTGAAGCTTTCTTT
clone_size: many; d_call: -; v_call: TRBV14; cdr3_length: 16; j_call: TRBJ2-1; cdr3_aa: CASSPLGQSSYNEQFF; cdr3_nt: TGTGCCAGCAGCCCACTAGGCCAAAGCTCCTACAATGAGCAGTTCTTC
clone_size: many; d_call: -; v_call: TRBV7-8; cdr3_length: 15; j_call: TRBJ1-1; cdr3_aa: CASSLKRVGNTEAFF; cdr3_nt: TGTGCCAGCAGCTTAAAGAGGGTGGGGAACACTGAAGCTTTCTTT
clone_size: many; d_call: -; v_call: TRBV30; cdr3_length: 16; j_call: TRBJ2-1; cdr3_aa: CAWSRDTPSRYNEQFF; cdr3_nt: TGTGCCTGGAGTCGGGACACACCCTCGAGGTACAATGAGCAGTTCTTC
clone_size: many; d_call: -; v_call: TRBV4-1; cdr3_length: 16; j_call: TRBJ1-1; cdr3_aa: CASSPRTADKNTEAFF; cdr3_nt: TGCGCCAGCAGCCCGCGGACCGCTGATAAGAACACTGAAGCTTTCTTT
clone_size: few; d_call: -; v_call: TRBV19; cdr3_length: 16; j_call: TRBJ1-5; cdr3_aa: CASSREGRYSNQPQHF; cdr3_nt: TGTGCCAGTAGTAGAGAAGGACGGTATAGCAATCAGCCCCAGCATTTT
clone_size: many; d_call: -; v_call: TRBV20-1; cdr3_length: 15; j_call: TRBJ1-5; cdr3_aa: CSARDPQGTDQPQHF; cdr3_nt: TGCAGTGCTAGAGATCCGCAGGGAACGGATCAGCCCCAGCATTTT
clone_size: few; d_call: -; v_call: TRBV5-8; cdr3_length: 14; j_call: TRBJ1-1; cdr3_aa: CASSLERVGTEAFF; cdr3_nt: TGTGCCAGCAGCTTGGAGCGTGTAGGGACTGAAGCTTTCTTT
clone_size: many; d_call: -; v_call: TRBV7-9; cdr3_length: 15; j_call: TRBJ2-2; cdr3_aa: CASSLASLYTGELFF; cdr3_nt: TGTGCCAGCAGCTTAGCGAGCCTTTACACCGGGGAGCTGTTTTTT
clone_size: -; d_call: TRBD2; v_call: TRBV11-2; cdr3_length: 15; j_call: TRBJ2-5; cdr3_aa: CASSLLAGAGETQYF; cdr3_nt: TGTGCCAGCAGCTTACTAGCGGGGGCCGGAGAGACCCAGTACTTC
clone_size: few; d_call: -; v_call: TRBV6-5; cdr3_length: 15; j_call: TRBJ1-2; cdr3_aa: CASSYTGSMNYGYTF; cdr3_nt: TGTGCCAGCAGTTACACAGGGAGCATGAACTATGGCTACACCTTC
clone_size: many; d_call: -; v_call: TRBV20-1; cdr3_length: 14; j_call: TRBJ2-5; cdr3_aa: CSARDGLGGETQYF; cdr3_nt: TGCAGTGCTAGAGATGGACTTGGAGGGGAGACCCAGTACTTC
clone_size: -; d_call: TRBD1; v_call: TRBV3-1; cdr3_length: 14; j_call: TRBJ2-2; cdr3_aa: CASSRQGAAGELFF; cdr3_nt: TGTGCCAGCAGCCGACAGGGGGCCGCCGGGGAGCTGTTTTTT
clone_size: many; d_call: TRBD2; v_call: TRBV30; cdr3_length: 15; j_call: TRBJ2-1; cdr3_aa: CAWSAPGTSGNEQFF; cdr3_nt: TGTGCCTGGAGTGCACCCGGGACTAGCGGCAATGAGCAGTTCTTC
clone_size: many; d_call: -; v_call: TRBV12-3/TRBV12-4; cdr3_length: 14; j_call: TRBJ2-3; cdr3_aa: CASSPGGVRDTQYF; cdr3_nt: TGTGCCAGCTCCCCAGGTGGGGTGCGAGATACGCAGTATTTT
clone_size: many; d_call: -; v_call: TRBV7-2; cdr3_length: 16; j_call: TRBJ2-1; cdr3_aa: CASSLDRGGVSHEQFF; cdr3_nt: TGTGCCAGCAGCTTAGATCGAGGAGGCGTTTCCCATGAGCAGTTCTTC
clone_size: many; d_call: TRBD1; v_call: TRBV7-9; cdr3_length: 12; j_call: TRBJ2-1; cdr3_aa: CASSLADRVQFF; cdr3_nt: TGTGCCAGCAGCTTAGCGGACAGGGTGCAGTTCTTC
clone_size: many; d_call: TRBD2; v_call: TRBV11-2; cdr3_length: 16; j_call: TRBJ2-1; cdr3_aa: CASSPQGTSGYNEQFF; cdr3_nt: TGTGCCAGCAGCCCCCAGGGGACTAGCGGCTACAATGAGCAGTTCTTC
clone_size: many; d_call: TRBD1; v_call: TRBV20-1; cdr3_length: 13; j_call: TRBJ2-1; cdr3_aa: CSALRDRYNEQFF; cdr3_nt: TGCAGTGCTCTCCGGGACAGGTACAATGAGCAGTTCTTC
clone_size: many; d_call: -; v_call: TRBV6-2/TRBV6-3; cdr3_length: 13; j_call: TRBJ2-7; cdr3_aa: CASNPVTVYEQYF; cdr3_nt: TGTGCCAGCAACCCCGTGACAGTATACGAGCAGTACTTC
clone_size: many; d_call: TRBD2; v_call: TRBV28; cdr3_length: 17; j_call: TRBJ2-3; cdr3_aa: CASSVSGTSGSTDTQYF; cdr3_nt: TGTGCCAGCAGTGTCTCCGGGACTAGCGGGAGCACAGATACGCAGTATTTT
clone_size: -; d_call: -; v_call: TRBV9; cdr3_length: 16; j_call: TRBJ2-3; cdr3_aa: CASSVGGARWTDTQYF; cdr3_nt: TGTGCCAGCAGCGTAGGGGGGGCGAGGTGGACAGATACGCAGTATTTT
clone_size: many; d_call: TRBD2; v_call: TRBV11-2; cdr3_length: 15; j_call: TRBJ2-1; cdr3_aa: CASSLDLAGGNEQFF; cdr3_nt: TGTGCCAGCAGCTTAGATCTAGCGGGGGGCAATGAGCAGTTCTTC
clone_size: many; d_call: TRBD2; v_call: TRBV6-1; cdr3_length: 20; j_call: TRBJ2-3; cdr3_aa: CASALRGAGTSLDSTDTQYF; cdr3_nt: TGTGCCAGTGCATTACGGGGAGCGGGGACGTCCCTAGATAGCACAGATACGCAGTATTTT
clone_size: many; d_call: -; v_call: TRBV5-5; cdr3_length: 20; j_call: TRBJ1-2; cdr3_aa: CASSLEATGTLGRTNYGYTF; cdr3_nt: TGTGCCAGCAGCCTCGAAGCGACAGGAACGTTAGGGAGGACTAACTATGGCTACACCTTC
clone_size: many; d_call: TRBD2; v_call: TRBV28; cdr3_length: 18; j_call: TRBJ2-4; cdr3_aa: CASSKQTSGRWAKNIQYF; cdr3_nt: TGTGCCAGCAGTAAACAAACTAGCGGGAGGTGGGCCAAAAACATTCAGTACTTC
clone_size: many; d_call: -; v_call: TRBV5-1; cdr3_length: 12; j_call: TRBJ2-3; cdr3_aa: CASSSITDTQYF; cdr3_nt: TGCGCCAGCAGCTCCATCACAGATACGCAGTATTTT
clone_size: many; d_call: TRBD2; v_call: TRBV7-3; cdr3_length: 15; j_call: TRBJ2-1; cdr3_aa: CASSPSSGIINEQFF; cdr3_nt: TGTGCCAGCAGCCCATCTAGCGGGATAATCAATGAGCAGTTCTTC
clone_size: many; d_call: -; v_call: TRBV28; cdr3_length: 15; j_call: TRBJ2-4; cdr3_aa: CASSLGGTRENIQYF; cdr3_nt: TGTGCCAGCAGTTTAGGGGGGACGAGAGAAAACATTCAGTACTTC
clone_size: many; d_call: -; v_call: TRBV5-1; cdr3_length: 14; j_call: TRBJ2-5; cdr3_aa: CASSFGTSQETQYF; cdr3_nt: TGCGCCAGCAGCTTCGGGACGTCACAAGAGACCCAGTACTTC